The source of this T cell receptor (beta chain) is a study of shared clonotypes between healthy human individuals (dated by TCRdb to about 2020). With respect to the entire study: The cohort included three men and two women between 18 and 49 years of age. For each donor, CD4 naive and CD4 memory were each run on three plates, CD8 naive on two plates, and CD8 memory on one plate. The study deeply sequenced blood TCR repertoires of several healthy adults to estimate repertoire size and the extent of clonotype sharing between individuals. Libraries were prepared and TCR repertoires were sequenced by different laboratories using diverse techniques, in order to increase sequencing depth and limit assay-specific biases. Leukapheresis yielded between about 0.94 and 10 billion PBMCs per donor. Summary of the overall study and its limitations: Based on pairwise subsampling, the degree of clonotype sharing among donors was expected to be affected by sequencing depth. Larger estimated clonotype richness was generally found for naive subsets than for memory subsets. Sampling was limited to blood, and TCR repertoires in tissue likely differ from TCR repertoires in blood. The genetic and exposure-history diversity represented was limited by the small number of donors. Compared with non-shared clonotypes, clonotypes shared by all four sorted-subset donors had higher generation probabilities. Across a few donors, about 5% of naive CD4, more than 3% of naive CD8, approximately 2.5% of memory CD4, and about 0.4% of memory CD8 clonotypes were shared. Even with the large sequencing depth, rarefaction of the sorted-subset datasets indicated that sequencing was incomplete.

Using the deep immunoSEQ assay, multiplex PCR amplified TCR CDR3 regions from genomic DNA. Genomic DNA extracted from each cell subset was distributed evenly over all wells of several immunoSEQ 96-well plates, and each plate served as one replicate. For sorted subsets, each replicate PCR was loaded with approximately 0.2 ug genomic DNA, equivalent to roughly 30,000 T cell genomes. Purified libraries were measured with a Qubit 3.0 fluorometer, size-checked on a Bioanalyzer 2100, and measured again with the KAPA Library Quantification kit. Every immunoSEQ 96-well plate was sequenced on a dedicated single-read 150-cycle Illumina NextSeq 550 flow cell. On the authors' methods: The immunoSEQ output contained only junctional sequences without quality scores, so filtering could not match that applied to full-length reads. To assign V/J genes and CDR3, sequences were annotated using PyIR, a Python wrapper for IgBLAST v1.9, with IMGT germline references. Reads were filtered out if the reads had weak V/J assignments (E-value above 1e-6), no CDR3, stop codons, out-of-frame junctions, or ambiguous translated residues. V3J clonotypes were defined by identical inferred V gene, J gene, and CDR3 amino acid sequence. The percentage overlap between two repertoires was calculated by dividing the number of shared unique clonotypes by the size of the smaller repertoire. Richness of each repertoire was evaluated using RTK rarefaction, the Chao1 estimator, and Recon v2.1 estimates of unobserved clonotypes. For all TCRbeta clonotypes obtained by the gDNA method from a few donors, generation probabilities were computed with OLGA. TCRdb retrieved this table from immuneACCESS and kept in-frame rearrangements only. Not all clones are present; in checked studies, unresolved V genes account for under half, and no reason is known for the remainder. Clonal size and the V and J genes are those of that table, whereas D and trimming came from the DNA. Within this sample are fewer than 850,000 clones, with roughly 70% of them counted one time only. Roughly 1.8% of the sample goes to the ten largest clones.

Inclusive of the bounding cysteine and phenylalanine, the CDR3 is 14 residues long. The sequence is cut down to CDR3 DNA, 42 bases in frame from base 1. V lost 2 bases and J lost 6 bases; the stretch between them is 11 bases long. The germline V gene provides CDR1 MNHEY and CDR2 SVGAGI. The donors were healthy, HIV-negative adults who had no recently reported acute infections or vaccinations. Only Caucasian adults living in Nashville, Tennessee, USA were represented among the donors. Magnetic negative selection was used to enrich CD4+ T cells, after which naive cells were positively selected on CD45RA and the negative fraction became the memory subset. After blood collection by leukapheresis, PBMCs were isolated using Ficoll-Histopaque density gradient centrifugation and then cryopreserved in the vapor phase of liquid nitrogen. Analytical flow cytometry was used to check the purity and quantity of each magnetically sorted T cell population. From each sorted fraction, genomic DNA was isolated and quantified by UV absorbance on a Nanodrop 2000c.

In regard to this clone: The antigen it recognizes is unknown. There are no base qualities to consult, and no much larger clone falls within one base.

The TCR originated in a woman aged 25 to 39 in good health. Sequencing input: memory CD4+ T cells sorted from blood. The cell subset or site label for this specimen denotes: CD45RA-negative fraction. The V and J segments used are TRBV6-5 and TRBJ1-5, with the D gene call left open. In nucleotide form, the sequence is TGTGCCAGCAGTTACCTTAGGGAGGGTCAGCCCCAGCATTTT. This codes for CASSYLREGQPQHF.